Included here is one T cell receptor (beta chain) sequence, with context. The antigen is undetermined. This specimen belongs to a study of early T cells in non-severe SARS-CoV-2 infection. Study overall: The input, bulk RNA from unsorted whole blood, was sequenced, and chains were unpaired. Study outcomes and limitations: In VDJdb matching, anti-spike CD8 responses were favored while private and CD4 specificities went missing.

Unique molecular identifiers were added to individual cDNA molecules. MiXCR was run by TCRdb on the 5' RACE reads, yielding one entry per CDR3 protein. The sample has about 60,000 distinct CDR3 sequences; over 10% are singletons. The ends were cut back, 6 bases at V and 10 bases at J, with 18 bases in the middle. The length of the CDR3 is 13 residues. This TCR was sampled from an adult who was a healthcare worker with PCR-confirmed SARS-CoV-2 infection or an uninfected control (not recorded which). The chain uses TRBV12-3 or TRBV12-4 and TRBJ1-1; tentative D call: TRBD1 (6 bases). Sequenced input: whole blood. The DNA of the CDR3 is TGTGCCAGCAGCCGAAAGAACGGGGGGCTAGCTTTCTTT. Encoded protein: CASSRKNGGLAFF.